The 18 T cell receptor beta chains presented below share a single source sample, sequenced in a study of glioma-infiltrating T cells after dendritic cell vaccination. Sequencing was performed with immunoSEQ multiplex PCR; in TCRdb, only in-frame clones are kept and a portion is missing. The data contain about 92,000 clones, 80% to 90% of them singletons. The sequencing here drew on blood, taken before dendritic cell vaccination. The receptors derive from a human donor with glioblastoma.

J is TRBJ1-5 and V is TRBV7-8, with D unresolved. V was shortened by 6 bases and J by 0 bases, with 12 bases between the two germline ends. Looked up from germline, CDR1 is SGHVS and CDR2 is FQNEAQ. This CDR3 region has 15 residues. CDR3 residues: CASRIREDSNQPQHF. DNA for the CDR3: TGTGCCAGCAGGATCCGCGAAGATAGCAATCAGCCCCAGCATTTT.

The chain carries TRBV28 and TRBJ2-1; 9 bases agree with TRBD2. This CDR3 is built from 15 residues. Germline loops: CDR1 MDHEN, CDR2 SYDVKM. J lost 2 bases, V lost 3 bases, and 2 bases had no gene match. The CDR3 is CASSFGGRAYNEQFF. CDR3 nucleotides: TGTGCCAGCAGTTTCGGCGGGAGGGCCTACAATGAGCAGTTCTTC.

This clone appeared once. CDR3 loop: CASSTRQTETQYF. DNA for the CDR3: TGTGCCAGCAGCACAAGACAGACGGAGACCCAGTACTTC. The V call is TRBV7-8, the J call TRBJ2-5; D perhaps matches TRBD1 (5 bases). The CDR3 is 13 residues long. The V gene's germline CDR1 is SGHVS and CDR2 FQNEAQ. V was shortened by 5 bases and J by 5 bases, with 12 bases between the two germline ends.

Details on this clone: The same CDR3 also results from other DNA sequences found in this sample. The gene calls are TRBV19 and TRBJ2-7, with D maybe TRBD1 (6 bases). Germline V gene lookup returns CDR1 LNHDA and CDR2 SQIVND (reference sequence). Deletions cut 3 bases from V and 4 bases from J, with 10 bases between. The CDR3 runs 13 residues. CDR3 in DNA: TGTGCCAGTAGTATGGGCCAGGGGTACGAGCAGTACTTC. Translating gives CASSMGQGYEQYF.

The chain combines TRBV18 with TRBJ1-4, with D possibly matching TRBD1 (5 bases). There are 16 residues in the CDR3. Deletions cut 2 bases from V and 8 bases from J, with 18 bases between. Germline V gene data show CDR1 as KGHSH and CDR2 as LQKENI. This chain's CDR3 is CASSPSPGTPREKLFF. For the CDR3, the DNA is TGTGCCAGCTCACCATCCCCCGGGACTCCTCGGGAAAAACTGTTTTTT.

CDR3 protein: CASSVAGNTGELFF. CDR3 coding DNA: TGTGCCAGCAGCGTAGCGGGGAACACCGGGGAGCTGTTTTTT. The V gene is TRBV18, the J gene TRBJ2-2; 7 bases agree with TRBD2. The trim removed 8 bases at V and 1 base at J, leaving 4 bases unmatched. Germline CDR1 is KGHSH and CDR2 is LQKENI. CDR3 length equals 14 residues.

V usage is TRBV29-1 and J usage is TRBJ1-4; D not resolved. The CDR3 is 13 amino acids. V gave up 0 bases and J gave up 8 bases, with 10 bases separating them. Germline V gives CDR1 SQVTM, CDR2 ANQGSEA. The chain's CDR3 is CSVEDGGSEKLFF. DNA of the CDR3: TGCAGCGTTGAAGATGGAGGGTCGGAAAAACTGTTTTTT.

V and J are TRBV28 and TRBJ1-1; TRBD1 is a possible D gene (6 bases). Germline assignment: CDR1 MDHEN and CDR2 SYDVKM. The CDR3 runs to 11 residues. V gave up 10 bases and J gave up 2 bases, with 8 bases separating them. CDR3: CATQGNTEAFF. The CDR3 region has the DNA TGTGCCACACAGGGTAACACTGAAGCTTTCTTT.

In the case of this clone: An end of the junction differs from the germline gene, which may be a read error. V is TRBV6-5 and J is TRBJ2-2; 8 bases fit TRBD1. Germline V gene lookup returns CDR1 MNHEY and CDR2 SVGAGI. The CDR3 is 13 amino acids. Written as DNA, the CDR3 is TGTGCCAGCAGACACCCGGGGCCAGGGGGCCTCCCTTTT. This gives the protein CASRHPGPGGLPF.

The DNA for the CDR3 is TGTGCCAGCAGTTTAGAACCAGAACGGGAGCGTCGGGGTGAGCAGTTCTTC. This sequence encodes CASSLEPERERRGEQFF. V is TRBV27 and J is TRBJ2-1; a possible D gene is TRBD2 (6 bases). The ends were cut back, 2 bases at V and 9 bases at J, with 23 bases in the middle. The CDR3 is 17 residues long. Germline CDR1 is MNHEY and CDR2 is SMNVEV (reference sequence).

The CDR3 reads CSVVVGAEEGEKLFF. CDR3 DNA: TGCAGCGTTGTGGTTGGCGCAGAGGAGGGGGAAAAACTGTTTTTT. This chain links TRBV29-1 with TRBJ1-4; D possibly corresponds to TRBD1 (5 bases). CDR3 length: 15 residues. The V gene lost 4 bases and the J gene lost 8 bases, with 20 bases spanning the gap. From germline, CDR1 is SQVTM and CDR2 ANQGSEA.

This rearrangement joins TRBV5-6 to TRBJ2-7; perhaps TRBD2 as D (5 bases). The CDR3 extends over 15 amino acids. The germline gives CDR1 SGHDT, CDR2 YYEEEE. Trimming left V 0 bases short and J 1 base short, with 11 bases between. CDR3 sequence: CASSLGISESYEQYF. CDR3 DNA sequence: TGTGCCAGCAGCTTGGGTATTAGCGAGTCCTACGAGCAGTACTTC. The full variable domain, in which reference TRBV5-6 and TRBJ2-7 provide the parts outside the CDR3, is DAGVTQSPTHLIKTRGQQVTLRCSPKSGHDTVSWYQQALGQGPQFIFQYYEEEERQRGNFPDRFSGHQFPNYSSELNVNALLLGDSALYLCASSLGISESYEQYFGPGTRLTVT.

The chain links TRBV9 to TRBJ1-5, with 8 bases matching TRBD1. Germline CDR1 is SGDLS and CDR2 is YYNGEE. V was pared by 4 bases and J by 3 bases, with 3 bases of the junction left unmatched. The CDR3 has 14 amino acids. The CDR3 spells CASSLGQDNQPQHF. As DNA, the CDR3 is TGTGCCAGCAGCTTGGGACAGGACAATCAGCCCCAGCATTTT.

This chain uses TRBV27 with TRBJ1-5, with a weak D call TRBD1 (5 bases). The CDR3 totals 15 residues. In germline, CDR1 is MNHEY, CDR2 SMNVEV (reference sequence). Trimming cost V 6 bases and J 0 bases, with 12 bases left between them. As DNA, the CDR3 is TGTGCCAGCAGAGCAGACAGAAATAGCAATCAGCCCCAGCATTTT. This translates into CASRADRNSNQPQHF.

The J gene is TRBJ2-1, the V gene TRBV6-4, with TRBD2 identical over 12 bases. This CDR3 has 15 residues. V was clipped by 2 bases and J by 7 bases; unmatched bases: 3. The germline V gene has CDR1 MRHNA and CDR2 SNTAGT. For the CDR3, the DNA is TGTGCCAGCAGTGACGCTAGCGGGGGGGGTAATGAGCAGTTCTTC. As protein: CASSDASGGGNEQFF.

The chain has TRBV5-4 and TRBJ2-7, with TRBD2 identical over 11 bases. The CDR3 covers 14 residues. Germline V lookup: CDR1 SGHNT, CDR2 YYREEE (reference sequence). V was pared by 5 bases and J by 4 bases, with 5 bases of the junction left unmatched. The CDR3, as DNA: TGTGCCAGCAGTCCACTAGCGGGAGCTTACGAGCAGTACTTC. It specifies CASSPLAGAYEQYF. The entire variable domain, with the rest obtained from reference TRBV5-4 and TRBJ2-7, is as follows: ETGVTQSPTHLIKTRGQQVTLRCSSQSGHNTVSWYQQALGQGPQFIFQYYREEENGRGNFPPRFSGLQFPNYSSELNVNALELDDSALYLCASSPLAGAYEQYFGPGTRLTVT.

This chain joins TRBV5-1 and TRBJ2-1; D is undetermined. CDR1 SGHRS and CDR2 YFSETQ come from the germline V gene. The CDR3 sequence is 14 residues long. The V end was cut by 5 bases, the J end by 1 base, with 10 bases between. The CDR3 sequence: CASSEPASYNEQFF. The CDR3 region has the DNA TGCGCCAGCAGTGAGCCTGCTTCCTACAATGAGCAGTTCTTC.

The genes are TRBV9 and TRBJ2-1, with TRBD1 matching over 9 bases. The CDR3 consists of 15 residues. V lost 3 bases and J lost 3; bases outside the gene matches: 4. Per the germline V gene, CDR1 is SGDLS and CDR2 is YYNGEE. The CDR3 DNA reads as TGTGCCAGCAGCGGGGGACAGGGTCGCTACAATGAGCAGTTCTTC. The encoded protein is CASSGGQGRYNEQFF. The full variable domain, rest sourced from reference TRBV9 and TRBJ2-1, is DSGVTQTPKHLITATGQRVTLRCSPRSGDLSVYWYQQSLDQGLQFLIQYYNGEERAKGNILERFSAQQFPDLHSELNLSSLELGDSALYFCASSGGQGRYNEQFFGPGTRLTVL.